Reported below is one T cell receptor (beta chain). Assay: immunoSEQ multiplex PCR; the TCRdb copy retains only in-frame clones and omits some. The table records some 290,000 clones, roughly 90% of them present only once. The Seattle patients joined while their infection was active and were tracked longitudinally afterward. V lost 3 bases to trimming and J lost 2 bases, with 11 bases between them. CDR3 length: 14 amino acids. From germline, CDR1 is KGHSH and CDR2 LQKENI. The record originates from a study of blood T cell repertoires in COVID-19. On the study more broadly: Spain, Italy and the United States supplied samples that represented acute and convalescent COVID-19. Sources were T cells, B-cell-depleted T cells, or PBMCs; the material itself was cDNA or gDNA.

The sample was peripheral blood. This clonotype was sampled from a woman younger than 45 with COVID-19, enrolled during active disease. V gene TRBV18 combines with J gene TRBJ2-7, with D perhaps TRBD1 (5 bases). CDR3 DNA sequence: TGTGCCAGCTCACCTTCCGCAGGGACCTACGAGCAGTACTTC. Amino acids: CASSPSAGTYEQYF. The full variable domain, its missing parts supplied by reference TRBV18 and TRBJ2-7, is NAGVMQNPRHLVRRRGQEARLRCSPMKGHSHVYWYRQLPEEGLKFMVYLQKENIIDESGMPKERFSAEFPKEGPSILRIQQVVRGDSAAYFCASSPSAGTYEQYFGPGTRLTVT.